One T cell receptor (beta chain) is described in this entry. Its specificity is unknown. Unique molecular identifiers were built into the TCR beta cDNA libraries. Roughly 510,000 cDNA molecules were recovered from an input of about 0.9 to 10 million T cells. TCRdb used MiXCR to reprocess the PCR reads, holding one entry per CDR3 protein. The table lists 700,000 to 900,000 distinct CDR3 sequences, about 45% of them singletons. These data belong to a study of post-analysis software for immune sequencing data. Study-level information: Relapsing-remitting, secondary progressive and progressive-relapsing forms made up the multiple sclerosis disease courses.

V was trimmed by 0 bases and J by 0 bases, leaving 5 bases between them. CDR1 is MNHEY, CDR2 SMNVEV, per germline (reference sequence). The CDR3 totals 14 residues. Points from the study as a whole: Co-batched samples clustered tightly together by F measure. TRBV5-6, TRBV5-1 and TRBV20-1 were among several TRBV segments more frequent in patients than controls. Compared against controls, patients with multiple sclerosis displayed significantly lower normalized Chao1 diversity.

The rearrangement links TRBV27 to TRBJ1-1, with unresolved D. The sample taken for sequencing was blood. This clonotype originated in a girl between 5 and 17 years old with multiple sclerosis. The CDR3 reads CASSLSGMNTEAFF. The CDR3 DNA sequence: TGTGCCAGCAGTTTATCCGGCATGAACACTGAAGCTTTCTTT.